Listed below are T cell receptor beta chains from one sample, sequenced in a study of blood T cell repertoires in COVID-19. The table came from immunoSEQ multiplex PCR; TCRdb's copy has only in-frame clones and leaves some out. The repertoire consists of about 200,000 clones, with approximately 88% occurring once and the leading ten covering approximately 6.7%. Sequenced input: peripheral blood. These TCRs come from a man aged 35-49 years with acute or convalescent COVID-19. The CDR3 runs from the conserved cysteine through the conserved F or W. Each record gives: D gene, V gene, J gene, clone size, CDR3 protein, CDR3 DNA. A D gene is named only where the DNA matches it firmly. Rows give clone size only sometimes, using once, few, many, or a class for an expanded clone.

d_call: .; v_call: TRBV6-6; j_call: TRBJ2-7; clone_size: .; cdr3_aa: CASRGLKVGYEQYF; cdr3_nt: TGTGCCAGCAGAGGACTCAAGGTCGGTTACGAGCAGTACTTC
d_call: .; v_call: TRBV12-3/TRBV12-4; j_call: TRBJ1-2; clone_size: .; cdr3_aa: CASSPREARGYTF; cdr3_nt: TGTGCCAGCAGCCCCCGGGAGGCGAGAGGCTACACCTTC
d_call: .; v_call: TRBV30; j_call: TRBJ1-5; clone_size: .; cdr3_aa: CAWSVGGSNQPQHF; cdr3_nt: TGTGCCTGGAGTGTCGGGGGAAGCAATCAGCCCCAGCATTTT
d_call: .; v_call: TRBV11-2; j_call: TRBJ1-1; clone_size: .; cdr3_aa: CASSWGGATEAFF; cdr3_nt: TGTGCCAGCAGCTGGGGAGGGGCCACTGAAGCTTTCTTT
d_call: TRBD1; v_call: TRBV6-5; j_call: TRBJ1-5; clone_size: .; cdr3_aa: CASSSDRVDSNQPQHF; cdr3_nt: TGTGCCAGCAGTTCCGACAGGGTCGATAGCAATCAGCCCCAGCATTTT
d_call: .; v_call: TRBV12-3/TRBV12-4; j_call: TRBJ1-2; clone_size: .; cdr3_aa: CASSLEGRGGYTF; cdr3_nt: TGTGCCAGCAGTCTGGAGGGGCGGGGTGGCTACACCTTC
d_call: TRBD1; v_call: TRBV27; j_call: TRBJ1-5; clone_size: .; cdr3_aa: CASRPGQGAIQPQHF; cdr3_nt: TGTGCCAGCAGGCCGGGACAGGGGGCAATTCAGCCCCAGCATTTT
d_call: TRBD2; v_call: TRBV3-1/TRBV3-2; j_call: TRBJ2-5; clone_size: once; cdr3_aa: CASSTRMGIGGGETQYF; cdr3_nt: TGTGCCAGCAGCACTCGGATGGGGATTGGGGGGGGAGAGACCCAGTACTTC
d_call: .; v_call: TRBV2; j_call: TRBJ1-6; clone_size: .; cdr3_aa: CASSEALKGVVRVNSSPLHF; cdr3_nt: TGTGCCAGCAGTGAAGCGCTTAAAGGTGTGGTTCGGGTTAATAGTTCACCCCTCCACTTT
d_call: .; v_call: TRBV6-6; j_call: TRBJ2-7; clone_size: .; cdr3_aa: CASSFKADEQYF; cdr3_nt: TGTGCCAGCAGTTTCAAGGCGGACGAGCAGTACTTC
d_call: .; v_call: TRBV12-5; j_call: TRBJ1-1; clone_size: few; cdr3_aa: CASGLPGNTEAFF; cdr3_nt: TGTGCTAGTGGTTTGCCAGGGAACACTGAAGCTTTCTTT
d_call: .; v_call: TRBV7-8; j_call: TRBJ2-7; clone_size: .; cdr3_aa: CASSLVIHEQYF; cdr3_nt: TGTGCCAGCAGCTTAGTCATCCACGAGCAGTACTTC
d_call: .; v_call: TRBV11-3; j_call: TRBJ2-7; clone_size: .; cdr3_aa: CASSLAGATYEQYF; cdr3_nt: TGTGCCAGCAGCTTAGCGGGAGCAACCTACGAGCAGTACTTC
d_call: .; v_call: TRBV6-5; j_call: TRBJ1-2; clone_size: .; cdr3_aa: CASRSARAREGYTF; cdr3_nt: TGTGCCAGCAGATCCGCTCGGGCCCGGGAGGGCTACACCTTC
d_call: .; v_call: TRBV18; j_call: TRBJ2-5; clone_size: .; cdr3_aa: CASSPTGRRAQETQYF; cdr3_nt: TGTGCCAGCTCACCGACAGGACGGAGAGCCCAAGAGACCCAGTACTTC
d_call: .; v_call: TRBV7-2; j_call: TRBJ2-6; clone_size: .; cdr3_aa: CASSLWGQLGTGANVLTF; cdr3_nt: TGTGCCAGCAGCTTATGGGGCCAGCTGGGTACTGGGGCCAACGTCCTGACTTTC
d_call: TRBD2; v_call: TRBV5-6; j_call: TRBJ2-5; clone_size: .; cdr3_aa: CASSLGLAALGAQYF; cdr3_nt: TGTGCCAGCAGCTTGGGACTAGCGGCACTCGGGGCCCAGTACTTC
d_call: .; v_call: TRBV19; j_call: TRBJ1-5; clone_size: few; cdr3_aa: CASSTGDGGGQPQHF; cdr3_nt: TGTGCCAGTAGTACCGGGGATGGGGGCGGGCAGCCCCAGCATTTT
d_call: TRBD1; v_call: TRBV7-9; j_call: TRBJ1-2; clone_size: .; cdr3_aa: CASSSFVWDRESNGYTF; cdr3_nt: TGTGCCAGCAGCTCTTTCGTCTGGGACAGGGAGTCTAATGGCTACACCTTC
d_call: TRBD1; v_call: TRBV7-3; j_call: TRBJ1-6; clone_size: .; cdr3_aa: CASSPDRASRSPLHF; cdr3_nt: TGTGCCAGCAGCCCAGACAGGGCTTCACGTTCACCCCTCCACTTT
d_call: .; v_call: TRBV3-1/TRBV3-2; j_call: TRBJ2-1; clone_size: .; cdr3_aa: CASSQGEGVTYNEQFF; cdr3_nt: TGTGCCAGCAGCCAAGGGGAGGGGGTCACCTACAATGAGCAGTTCTTC
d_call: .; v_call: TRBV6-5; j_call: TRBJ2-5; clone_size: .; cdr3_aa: CASRLSRTFQETQYF; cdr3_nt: TGTGCCAGCAGGCTTAGTAGGACATTTCAAGAGACCCAGTACTTC
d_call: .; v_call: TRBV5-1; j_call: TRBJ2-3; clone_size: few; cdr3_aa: CASSWRRSSIDTQYF; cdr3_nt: TGCGCCAGCAGCTGGAGGAGGAGTTCTATCGATACGCAGTATTTT
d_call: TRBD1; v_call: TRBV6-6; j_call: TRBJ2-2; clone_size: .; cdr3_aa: CASSRDRVDGELFF; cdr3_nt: TGTGCCAGCAGCCGGGACAGGGTTGACGGGGAGCTGTTTTTT
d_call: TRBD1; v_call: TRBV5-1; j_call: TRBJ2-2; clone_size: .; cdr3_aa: CASSPTGVAGELFF; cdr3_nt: TGCGCCAGCAGCCCTACAGGGGTCGCCGGGGAGCTGTTTTTT
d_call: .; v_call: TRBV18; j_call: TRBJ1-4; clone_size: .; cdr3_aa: CASSTRRATNEKLFF; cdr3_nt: TGTGCCAGCTCAACCCGGAGGGCAACTAATGAAAAACTGTTTTTT
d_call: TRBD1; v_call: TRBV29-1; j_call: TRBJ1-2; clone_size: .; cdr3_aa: CSAWTGLYGYTF; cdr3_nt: TGCAGCGCCTGGACAGGGCTCTATGGCTACACCTTC
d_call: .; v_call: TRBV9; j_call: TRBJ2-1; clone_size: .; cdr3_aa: CASSVNAGSYNEQFF; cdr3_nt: TGTGCCAGCAGCGTAAACGCGGGCAGCTACAATGAGCAGTTCTTC
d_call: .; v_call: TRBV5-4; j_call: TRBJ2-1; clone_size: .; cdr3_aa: CASSPPRGSYNEQFF; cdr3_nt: TGTGCCAGCAGCCCCCCTCGCGGCTCCTACAATGAGCAGTTCTTC
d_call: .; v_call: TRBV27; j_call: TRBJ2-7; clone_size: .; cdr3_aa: CASSLFRGGEQYF; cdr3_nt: TGTGCCAGCAGTTTATTTCGGGGAGGCGAGCAGTACTTC
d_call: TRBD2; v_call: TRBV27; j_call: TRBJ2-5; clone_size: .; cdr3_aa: CASSVTSGGQRETQYF; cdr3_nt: TGTGCCAGCAGTGTGACTAGCGGGGGGCAGAGGGAGACCCAGTACTTC
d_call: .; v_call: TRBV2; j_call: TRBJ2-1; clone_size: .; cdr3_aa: CASSSGLYNEQFF; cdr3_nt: TGTGCCAGCAGCTCGGGACTTTACAATGAGCAGTTCTTC
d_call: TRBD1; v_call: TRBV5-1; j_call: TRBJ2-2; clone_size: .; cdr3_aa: CASSSAGTGVVTGELFF; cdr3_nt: TGCGCCAGCAGCTCGGCCGGGACAGGGGTGGTCACCGGGGAGCTGTTTTTT
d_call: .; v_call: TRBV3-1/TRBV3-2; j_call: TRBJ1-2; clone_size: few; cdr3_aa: CASSQAGQGNDYGYTF; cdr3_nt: TGTGCCAGCAGCCAAGCCGGTCAGGGGAATGACTATGGCTACACCTTC
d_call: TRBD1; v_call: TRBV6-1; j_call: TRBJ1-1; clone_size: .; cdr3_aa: CASSEGRGLGTEAFF; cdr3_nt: TGTGCCAGCAGTGAAGGGAGGGGGCTCGGTACTGAAGCTTTCTTT
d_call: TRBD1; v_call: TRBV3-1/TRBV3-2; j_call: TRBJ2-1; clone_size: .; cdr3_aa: CASSQVRTGVNEQFF; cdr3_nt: TGTGCCAGCAGCCAAGTCCGGACAGGGGTCAATGAGCAGTTCTTC
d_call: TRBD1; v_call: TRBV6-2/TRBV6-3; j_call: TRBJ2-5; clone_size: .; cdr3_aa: CASSADRRSGETQYF; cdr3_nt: TGTGCCAGCAGTGCGGACAGGAGGTCCGGGGAGACCCAGTACTTC
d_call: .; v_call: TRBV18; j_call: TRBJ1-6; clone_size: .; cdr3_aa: CASSLIRRSTRNSYNSPLHF; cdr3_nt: TGTGCCAGCTCACTGATTAGGCGGTCAACGAGGAATTCCTATAATTCACCCCTCCACTTT
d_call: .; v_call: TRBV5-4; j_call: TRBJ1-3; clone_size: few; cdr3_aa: CASSHQILQGSGNTIYF; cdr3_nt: TGTGCCAGCAGTCACCAAATTCTACAGGGTTCAGGAAACACCATATATTTT
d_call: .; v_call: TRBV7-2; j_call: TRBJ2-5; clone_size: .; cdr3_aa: CASSLTGQLEETQYF; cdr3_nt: TGTGCCAGCAGCTTAACGGGACAACTCGAAGAGACCCAGTACTTC
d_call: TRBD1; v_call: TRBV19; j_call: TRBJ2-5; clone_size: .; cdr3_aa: CASSSDRGRATQYF; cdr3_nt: TGTGCCAGTAGTAGCGACAGGGGTCGGGCGACCCAGTACTTC
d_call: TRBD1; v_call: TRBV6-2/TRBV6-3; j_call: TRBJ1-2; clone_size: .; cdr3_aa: CASSYFTRDRWPGYTF; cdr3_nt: TGTGCCAGCAGTTACTTCACCCGGGACAGATGGCCTGGCTACACCTTC
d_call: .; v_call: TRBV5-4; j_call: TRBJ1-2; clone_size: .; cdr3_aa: CASSSIPRQDPNYGYTF; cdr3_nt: TGTGCCAGCAGCTCCATCCCTCGACAGGACCCTAACTATGGCTACACCTTC
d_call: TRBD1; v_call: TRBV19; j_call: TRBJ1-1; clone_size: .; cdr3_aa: CASSDQGGVNTEAFF; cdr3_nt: TGTGCCAGTAGTGATCAGGGGGGAGTGAACACTGAAGCTTTCTTT
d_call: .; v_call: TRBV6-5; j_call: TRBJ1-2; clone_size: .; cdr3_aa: CASSYRIANYGYTF; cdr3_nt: TGTGCCAGCAGTTATCGAATAGCTAACTATGGCTACACCTTC
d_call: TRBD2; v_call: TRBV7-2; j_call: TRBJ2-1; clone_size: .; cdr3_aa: CASSLGLGSFNEQFF; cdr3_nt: TGTGCCAGCAGCTTGGGACTAGGATCCTTCAATGAGCAGTTCTTC
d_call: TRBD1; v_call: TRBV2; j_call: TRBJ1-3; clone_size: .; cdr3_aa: CASSDPGQVNTIYF; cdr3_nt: TGTGCCAGCAGTGATCCCGGACAGGTTAACACCATATATTTT
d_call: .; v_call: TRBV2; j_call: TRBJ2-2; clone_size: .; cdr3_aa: CASRQQGPLTNTGELFF; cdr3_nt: TGTGCCAGCAGACAACAGGGCCCACTTACGAACACCGGGGAGCTGTTTTTT
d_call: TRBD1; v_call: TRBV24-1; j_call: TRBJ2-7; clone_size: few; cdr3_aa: CATSDPRTGADEQYF; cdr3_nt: TGTGCCACCAGTGATCCCCGGACAGGGGCTGACGAGCAGTACTTC
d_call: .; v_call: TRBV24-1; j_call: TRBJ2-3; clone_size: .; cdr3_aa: CATSPGIGRGTDTQYF; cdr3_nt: TGTGCCACCTCACCAGGAATTGGCAGGGGCACAGATACGCAGTATTTT
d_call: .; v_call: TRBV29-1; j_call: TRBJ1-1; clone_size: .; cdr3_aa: CSVESVNTEAFF; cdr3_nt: TGCAGCGTTGAAAGCGTGAACACTGAAGCTTTCTTT
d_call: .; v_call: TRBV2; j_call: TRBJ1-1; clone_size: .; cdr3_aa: CASSEGANTEAFF; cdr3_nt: TGTGCCAGCAGTGAAGGGGCGAACACTGAAGCTTTCTTT
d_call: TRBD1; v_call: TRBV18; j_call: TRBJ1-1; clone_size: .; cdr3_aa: CASSRRGPAFF; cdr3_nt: TGTGCCAGCTCACGGAGGGGGCCAGCTTTCTTT
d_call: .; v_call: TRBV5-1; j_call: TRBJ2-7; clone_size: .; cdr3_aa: CASSLQGTSYEQYF; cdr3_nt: TGCGCCAGCAGCTTGCAGGGGACCTCCTACGAGCAGTACTTC
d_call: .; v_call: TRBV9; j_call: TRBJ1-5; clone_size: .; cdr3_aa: CASSSGWDQPQHF; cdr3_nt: TGTGCCAGCAGCTCGGGGTGGGATCAGCCCCAGCATTTT